The rows below give T cell receptor beta chains drawn from one sample of a study of blood T cell repertoires in COVID-19. Sequencing was performed with immunoSEQ multiplex PCR; in TCRdb, only in-frame clones are kept and a portion is missing. The sample lists some 350,000 clones, around nine tenths occurring once. What was sequenced was peripheral blood. These receptors were collected from a woman between 18 and 30 years old who had recovered from COVID-19. Each CDR3 is given with its conserved first and last residue. Each record gives: V gene, D gene, clone size, CDR3 protein. The D gene is left open where the match is weak. The size of a clone is reported for some rows only, either as once, few or many, or as a class for expanded clones.

TRBV6-5 NA NA CASTLKQGTTEAFF
TRBV19 TRBD2 NA CASSKLAGVLDTQYF
TRBV4-3 TRBD2 NA CASSQGAREGFYEQFF
TRBV10-3 TRBD1 once CAIRQTGGITEAFF
TRBV10-3 NA NA CAINQLDTGELFF
TRBV29-1 TRBD1 NA CSVEGGQGAANEKLFF
TRBV6-2/TRBV6-3 NA NA CASSYPTSPRQFF
TRBV19 TRBD2 NA CASSIGLAGLPFNPDTQYF
TRBV30 NA once CAWSDPLPGQKAFF
TRBV4-3 NA NA CASSQVGTTNEKLFF
TRBV7-2 NA NA CASSLAGHGETQYF
TRBV9 TRBD2 NA CASSVASNGGDTGELFF
TRBV21-1 NA NA CASSLKGEQETQYF
TRBV14 NA NA CASSPLGGANTGELFF
TRBV24-1 NA NA CATKGLSGETQYF
TRBV7-8 NA NA CASSLTGYGYTF